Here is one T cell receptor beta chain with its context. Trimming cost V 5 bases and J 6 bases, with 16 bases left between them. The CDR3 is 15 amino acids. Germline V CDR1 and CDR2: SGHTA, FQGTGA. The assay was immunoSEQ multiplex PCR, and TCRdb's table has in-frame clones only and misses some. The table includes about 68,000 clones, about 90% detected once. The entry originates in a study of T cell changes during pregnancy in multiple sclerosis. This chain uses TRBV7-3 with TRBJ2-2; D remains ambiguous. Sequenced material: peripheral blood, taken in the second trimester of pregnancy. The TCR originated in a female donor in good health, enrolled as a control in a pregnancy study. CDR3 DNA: TGTGCCAGCAGCCACGCCGTTAGCCGGGCCGGGGAGCTGTTTTTT. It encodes CASSHAVSRAGELFF.